This T cell receptor beta chain derives from a study of T-cell reconstitution after alpha-beta-depleted transplantation in children. The TCRbeta library was prepared with unique molecular identifiers. MiXCR was run by TCRdb on the PCR reads, yielding one entry per CDR3 protein. The sample contains roughly 610,000 distinct CDR3 sequences, under 12% of which appear only once. CDR1 is KGHSH and CDR2 is LQKENI in the germline V gene. Trimming took 1 base from V and 5 from J; bases not matched to a gene: 4. The CDR3 covers 14 residues. The specimen comprised PBMCs from the stem cell graft donor, sampled from the stem cell graft. The J gene is TRBJ2-5, the V gene TRBV18; 7 nucleotides agree with TRBD2. The receptor was derived from a human donor who donated a stem cell graft to a child with acute myeloid leukemia. As DNA, the CDR3 is TGTGCCAGCTCACCACGCGCGGGAGCGGAGACCCAGTACTTC. Translation: CASSPRAGAETQYF.